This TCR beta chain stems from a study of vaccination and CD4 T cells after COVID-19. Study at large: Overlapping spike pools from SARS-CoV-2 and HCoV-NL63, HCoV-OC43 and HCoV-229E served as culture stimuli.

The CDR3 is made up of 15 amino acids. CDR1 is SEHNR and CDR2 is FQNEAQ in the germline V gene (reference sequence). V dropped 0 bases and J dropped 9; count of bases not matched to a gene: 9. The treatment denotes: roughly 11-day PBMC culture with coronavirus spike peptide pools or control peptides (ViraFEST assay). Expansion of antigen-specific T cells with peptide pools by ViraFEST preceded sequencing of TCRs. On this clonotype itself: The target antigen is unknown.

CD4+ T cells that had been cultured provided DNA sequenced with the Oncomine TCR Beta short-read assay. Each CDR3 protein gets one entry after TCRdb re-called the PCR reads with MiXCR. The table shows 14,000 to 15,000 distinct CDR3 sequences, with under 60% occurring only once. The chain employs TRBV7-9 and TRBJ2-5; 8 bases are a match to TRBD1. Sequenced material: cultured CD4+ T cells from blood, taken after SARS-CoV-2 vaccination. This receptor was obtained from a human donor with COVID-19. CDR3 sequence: CASSLAIGQGSPQYF. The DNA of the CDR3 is TGTGCCAGCAGCTTAGCGATAGGACAGGGATCGCCCCAGTACTTC. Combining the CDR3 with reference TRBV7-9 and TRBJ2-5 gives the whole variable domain DTGVSQNPRHKITKRGQNVTFRCDPISEHNRLYWYRQTLGQGPEFLTYFQNEAQLEKSRLLSDRFSAERPKGSFSTLEIQRTEQGDSAMYLCASSLAIGQGSPQYFGPGTRLLVL.